Below, 11 T cell receptor beta chains from the same sample are listed, as sequenced in a study of regulatory T cells in long-lasting Graves disease. Arm-PCR of CDR3 regions and iRepertoire HTBI primers were used to build TCR beta libraries. Each CDR3 protein is one row after TCRdb ran MiXCR on the multiplex PCR reads. The sample has some 250,000 distinct CDR3 sequences; roughly a fifth are singletons. As to time point: newly diagnosed GD, antithyroid drugs for less than 3 months. TCR sequences were obtained from RNA taken from PBMCs. The specimen comprised peripheral blood mononuclear cells (PBMCs), sampled at new diagnosis, from a patient treated with antithyroid drugs. Every receptor here comes from a female donor with Graves disease.

This clonotype was found a few times. A junction boundary mismatches the germline segment, possibly from a read error. This chain joins TRBV6-1 and TRBJ2-1; TRBD2 agrees at 10 bases. The CDR3 loop spans 14 amino acids. The V gene's germline CDR1 is MNHNS and CDR2 SASEGT. CDR3 amino acids: CAGRAGGRNNEQFF. DNA of the CDR3: TGTGCCGGCAGAGCGGGGGGGAGAAACAATGAGCAGTTCTTC.

This clonotype was seen repeatedly, ten times or more. CDR3 in amino acids: CASSRRETSEKLFF. The CDR3 region has the DNA TGTGCCAGCAGCCGCAGGGAAACGAGTGAAAAACTGTTTTTT. The chain couples TRBV14 to TRBJ1-4, with a weak D call TRBD1 (5 bases). The V gene's germline CDR1 is SGHDN and CDR2 FVKESK. The CDR3 has 14 residues. The V and J ends lost 4 bases and 7 bases respectively, with 13 bases between them. Based on the CDR3 plus reference TRBV14 and TRBJ1-4, the full variable domain is EAGVTQFPSHSVIEKGQTVTLRCDPISGHDNLYWYRRVMGKEIKFLLHFVKESKQDESGMPNNRFLAERTGGTYSTLKVQPAELEDSGVYFCASSRRETSEKLFFGSGTQLSVL.

This clonotype was counted at least ten times. The chain links TRBV20-1 to TRBJ2-1; TRBD1 aligns across 10 bases. With V trimmed by 1 base and J by 0 bases, 6 bases remained unmatched. CDR1 and CDR2 from the germline V gene are DFQATT and SNEGSKA (reference sequence). CDR3 length equals 17 residues. CDR3 sequence (DNA): TGCAGTGCTAGAGCCCCGGGACAGGGGCTCTCCTACAATGAGCAGTTCTTC. The encoded protein is CSARAPGQGLSYNEQFF.

A remark on this clonotype: A far larger clone lies a single base away; this is likely a read error. The chain links TRBV6-1 to TRBJ2-5; 8 bases line up with TRBD1. The germline V gene encodes CDR1 MNHNS and CDR2 SASEGT. CDR3 length equals 15 residues. The CDR3: CASSAEAGGDKTQYF. As DNA, the CDR3 is TGCGCCAGCAGTGCCGAGGCAGGGGGCGACAAGACCCAGTACTTC.

This clonotype has at least ten counts. V and J are TRBV5-1 and TRBJ2-1; D might be TRBD1 or TRBD2, each matching 5 bases. Trimming took 7 bases from V and 9 from J, leaving 11 bases between them. The CDR3 sequence is 11 residues long. CDR1 is SGHRS, CDR2 YFSETQ, per germline. The CDR3 loop reads CASGDPVEQFF. The CDR3 region has the DNA TGCGCCAGCGGGGACCCGGTTGAGCAGTTCTTC.

This clonotype was recorded many times. The chain combines TRBV7-6 with TRBJ1-6; 9 bases line up with TRBD1. The germline V gene encodes CDR1 SGHVS and CDR2 FNYEAQ. The CDR3 covers 18 residues. The trim removed 2 bases at V and 10 bases at J, leaving 15 bases unmatched. The CDR3 region is CASSLRRGPGQGWSPLHF. For the CDR3, the DNA is TGTGCCAGCAGCTTACGGAGGGGACCGGGACAGGGATGGTCACCCCTCCACTTT.

Many counts were recorded for this clonotype. This rearrangement joins TRBV20-1 to TRBJ1-4; possibly TRBD1 for D (5 bases). The CDR3 totals 15 residues. Germline CDR1 is DFQATT and CDR2 is SNEGSKA (reference sequence). V was clipped by 0 bases and J by 0 bases, with 8 bases between them. CDR3 residues: CSAREGHSTNEKLFF. For the CDR3, the DNA is TGCAGTGCTAGAGAGGGGCATTCAACTAATGAAAAACTGTTTTTT.

This clonotype was recorded many times. Relative to the germline gene, one junction end is altered; a read error may explain this. The chain uses TRBV20-1 and TRBJ2-3; 9 positions agree with TRBD2. The V gene's germline CDR1 is DFQATT and CDR2 SNEGSKA (reference sequence). CDR3 length: 11 residues. The CDR3 region has the DNA TGCAGTGCCCATAGTAGCGGGAGATCAAATTTT. The encoded protein is CSAHSSGRSNF.

This clonotype has ten or more counts. This rearrangement joins TRBV20-1 to TRBJ1-2, with D unclear. The CDR3 sequence is 9 residues long. The V end was cut by 4 bases, the J end by 6 bases, with 3 bases between. The germline V gene has CDR1 DFQATT and CDR2 SNEGSKA (reference sequence). DNA for the CDR3: TGCAGTGCTATTAATGGCTACACCTTC. The encoded protein is CSAINGYTF.

This clonotype was found once. One base separates it from a far larger clone, so it is likely a read error. The rearrangement links TRBV6-2 or TRBV6-3 to TRBJ1-2; TRBD1 matches at 10 bases. The CDR3 length is 16 residues. Germline V gives CDR1 MNHEY, CDR2 SVGEGT. With 2 bases clipped from V and 2 bases from J, the junction kept 5 bases outside the gene matches. CDR3 residues: CASSYRTGGINYGYTF. The CDR3 bases are TGTGCCAGCAGTTACCGGACAGGGGGTATAAACTATGGCTACACCTTC.

Details on this clonotype: It is likely a read error: a sequence one base away is far more abundant. Because the CDR3 is missing its conserved closing phenylalanine or tryptophan, this is likely a read error. This chain's CDR3 is CASSTTGATYEQYL. The CDR3 DNA reads TGTGCCAGCAGCACGACAGGCGCCACCTACGAGCAGTACTTA. The chain is built from TRBV10-3 and TRBJ2-7; possible D gene TRBD1, 6 bases. The V gene lost 10 bases and the J gene lost 2 bases, with 18 bases spanning the gap. The CDR3 has 14 residues. CDR1 and CDR2 (germline): ENHRY, SYGVKD.